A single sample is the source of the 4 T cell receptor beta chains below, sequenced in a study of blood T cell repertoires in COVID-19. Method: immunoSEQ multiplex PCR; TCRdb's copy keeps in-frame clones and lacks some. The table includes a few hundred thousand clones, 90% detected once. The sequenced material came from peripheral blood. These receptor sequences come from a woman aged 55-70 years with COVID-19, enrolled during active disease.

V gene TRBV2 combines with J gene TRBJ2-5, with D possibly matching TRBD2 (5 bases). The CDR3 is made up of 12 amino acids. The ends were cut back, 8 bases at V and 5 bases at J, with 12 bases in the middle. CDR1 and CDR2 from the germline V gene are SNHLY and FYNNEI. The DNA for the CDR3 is TGTGCCAGCTGGAGGTACAGTGAGACCCAGTACTTC. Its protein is CASWRYSETQYF.

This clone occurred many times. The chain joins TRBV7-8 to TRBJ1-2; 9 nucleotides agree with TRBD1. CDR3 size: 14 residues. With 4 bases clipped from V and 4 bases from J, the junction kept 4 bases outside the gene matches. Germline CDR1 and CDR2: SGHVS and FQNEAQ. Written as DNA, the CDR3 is TGTGCCAGCAGCTCCGACAGGGGGGCCTATGGCTACACCTTC. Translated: CASSSDRGAYGYTF.

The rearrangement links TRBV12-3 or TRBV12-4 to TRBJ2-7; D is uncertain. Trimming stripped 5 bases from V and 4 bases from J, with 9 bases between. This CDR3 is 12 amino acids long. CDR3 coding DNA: TGTGCCAGCAGTCAAGACACTTACGAGCAGTACTTC. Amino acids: CASSQDTYEQYF.

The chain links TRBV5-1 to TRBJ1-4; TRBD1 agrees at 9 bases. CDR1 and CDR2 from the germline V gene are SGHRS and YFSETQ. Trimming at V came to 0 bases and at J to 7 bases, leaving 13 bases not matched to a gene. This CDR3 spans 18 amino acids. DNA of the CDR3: TGCGCCAGCAGCTTGGCCCCTATTGTGACAGGGGGTGTTGAAAAACTGTTTTTT. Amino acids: CASSLAPIVTGGVEKLFF.